A single T cell receptor beta chain is shown here with its context. Its antigen is not identified. The PCR used 60 Vbeta and 13 Jbeta primers. This table comes from immunoSEQ multiplex PCR, and its TCRdb copy is limited to in-frame clones, with some not included. The data show 180,000 or so clones, around 76% seen once. Donors were ostensibly healthy at sampling, although undocumented immune exposures were probable. The data belong to a study of cytomegalovirus exposure and HLA in healthy donors. General study results and limits: In a later analysis, TCR beta V- and J-gene trimming was associated with a missense DCLRE1C variant. Earlier results showed most TCR beta V segments being productive about 87% or about 30% of the time.

The CDR3 extends over 13 amino acids. The V end lost 7 bases, the J end lost 4 bases, and 12 bases lay between the germline ends. CDR1 is MGHDK, CDR2 SYGVNS, per germline. The source is a middle-aged man in good health and CMV-seronegative. The sequenced sample was PBMCs. The gene calls are TRBV25-1 and TRBJ2-3; possible D gene TRBD1, 5 bases. CDR3 protein: CASTQGYPDTQYF. The CDR3 DNA is TGTGCCAGCACTCAGGGTTATCCAGATACGCAGTATTTT.